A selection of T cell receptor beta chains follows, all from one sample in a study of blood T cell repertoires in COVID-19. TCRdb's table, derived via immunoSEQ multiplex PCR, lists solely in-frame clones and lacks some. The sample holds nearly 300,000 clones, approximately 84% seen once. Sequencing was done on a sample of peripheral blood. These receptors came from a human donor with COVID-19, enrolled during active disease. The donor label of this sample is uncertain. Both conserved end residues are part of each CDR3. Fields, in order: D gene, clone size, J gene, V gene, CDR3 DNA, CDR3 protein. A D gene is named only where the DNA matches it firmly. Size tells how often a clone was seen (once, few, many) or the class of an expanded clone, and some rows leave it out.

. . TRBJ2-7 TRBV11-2 TGTGCCAGCAGCTCGCCAGGGTCCTACGAGCAGTACTTC CASSSPGSYEQYF
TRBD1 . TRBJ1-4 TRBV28 TGTGCCAGCAGTTACCCGGGACAGCCTAATGAAAAACTGTTTTTT CASSYPGQPNEKLFF
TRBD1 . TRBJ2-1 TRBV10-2 TGCGCCAGCAGTGAGGGGGACAGGGACTACAATGAGCAGTTCTTC CASSEGDRDYNEQFF
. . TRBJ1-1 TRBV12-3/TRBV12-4 TGTGCCAGCAGTTCAGACAGGAACACTGAAGCTTTCTTT CASSSDRNTEAFF
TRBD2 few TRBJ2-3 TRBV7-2 TGTGCCAGCAGCTCTGACCTAGCGGGCTCGCTGACGCAGTATTTT CASSSDLAGSLTQYF
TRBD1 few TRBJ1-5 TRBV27 TGTGCCAGCAGTTCTGATTCGACAGGGGGCGACAATCAGCCCCAGCATTTT CASSSDSTGGDNQPQHF
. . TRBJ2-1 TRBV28 TGTGCCAGCAGCCCAAGGGGCGGGACTCGAAGGAATGAGCAGTTCTTC CASSPRGGTRRNEQFF
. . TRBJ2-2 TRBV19 TGTGCCAGTAGTAGCGGGGTGCACGGGGAGCTGTTTTTT CASSSGVHGELFF
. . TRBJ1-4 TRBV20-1 TGCAGTGCTAGTACGTTTGGGGAGGCCCTAGGTAGTGAAAAACTGTTTTTT CSASTFGEALGSEKLFF
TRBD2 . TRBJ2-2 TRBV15 TGTGCCACCAGCAGAGGTCTTGGACTAGCGGGAGAAGGAACCGGGGAGCTGTTTTTT CATSRGLGLAGEGTGELFF
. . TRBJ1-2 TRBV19 TGTGCCAGTAGTACCCAGACGGATAGCACCTATGGCTACACCTTC CASSTQTDSTYGYTF
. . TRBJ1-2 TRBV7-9 TGTGCCAGCAGCGGTTTCGAGGCCCATGGCTACACCTTC CASSGFEAHGYTF
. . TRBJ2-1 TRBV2 TGTGCCAGCAGTGAGAGGCTAGGAGGAATCGAGTTCTTC CASSERLGGIEFF
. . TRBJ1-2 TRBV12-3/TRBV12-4 TGTGCCAGCAGTTTAGACAGCTCATATGGCTACACCTTC CASSLDSSYGYTF
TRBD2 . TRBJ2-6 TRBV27 TGTGCCAGCAGTTTACGTCCTAGCGGGAGAGGCGAGACCTCTGGGGCCAACGTCCTGACTTTC CASSLRPSGRGETSGANVLTF
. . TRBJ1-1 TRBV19 TGTGCCAGTTCGGAGGGCAGGGCCACTGAAGCTTTCTTT CASSEGRATEAFF
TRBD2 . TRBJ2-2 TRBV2 TGTGCCAGCAGTGAAGGAGTAGCGGGAGCGTCCGGGGAGCTGTTTTTT CASSEGVAGASGELFF
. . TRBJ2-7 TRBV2 TGTGCCAGCACATCAGGGGGGAACCGTCTTGCTGACGAGCAGTACTTC CASTSGGNRLADEQYF
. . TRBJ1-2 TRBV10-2 TGCGCCAGCAGTGGGCAGAATAACTATGGCTACACCTTC CASSGQNNYGYTF
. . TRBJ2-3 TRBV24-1 TGTGCCACCAGTGATTTCAAGGGGTTCACAGATACGCAGTATTTT CATSDFKGFTDTQYF
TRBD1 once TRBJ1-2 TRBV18 TGTGCCAGCTCACAAAATTTGGGACAGGCAGCCTATGGCTACACCTTC CASSQNLGQAAYGYTF
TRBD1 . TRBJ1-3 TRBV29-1 TGCAGCGGCCGGACAGGGGGAGAGGGTGGAAACACCATATATTTT CSGRTGGEGGNTIYF
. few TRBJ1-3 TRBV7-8 TGTGCCAGCAGCTTAGTCCGGGCCAGACAGTTCTCTGGAAACACCATATATTTT CASSLVRARQFSGNTIYF
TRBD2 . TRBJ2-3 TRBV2 TGTGCCAGCACCCCGAATAGCGGGAGGGCTGGGGATACGCAGTATTTT CASTPNSGRAGDTQYF
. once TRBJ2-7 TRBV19 TGTGCCAGTAGTATTGACGGGGGAGGCTACGAGCAGTACTTC CASSIDGGGYEQYF
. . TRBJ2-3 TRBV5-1 TGCGCCAGCAGCCACGGGGACTTCACAGATACGCAGTATTTT CASSHGDFTDTQYF
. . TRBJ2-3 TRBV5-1 TGCGCCAGCAGCTTGGAAGTGCGGACTTACACAGATACGCAGTATTTT CASSLEVRTYTDTQYF
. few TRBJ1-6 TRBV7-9 TGTGCCAGCAGCTCCAAACGACAGAATAATTCACCCCTCCACTTT CASSSKRQNNSPLHF
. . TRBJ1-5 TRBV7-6 TGTGCCAGCAGCTTAGGTGGGCGGGGCGGCAATCAGCCCCAGCATTTT CASSLGGRGGNQPQHF
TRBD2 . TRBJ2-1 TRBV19 TGTGCCAGTAGCTCCAGCGGGAGGCCCGACTACAATGAGCAGTTCTTC CASSSSGRPDYNEQFF
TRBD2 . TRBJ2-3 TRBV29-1 TGCAGCGTTGGTTCGGCTAGCGGGATGGCAGATACGCAGTATTTT CSVGSASGMADTQYF
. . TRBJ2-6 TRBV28 TGTGCCAGCAGTCTATCTGGGGCCAACGTCCTGACTTTC CASSLSGANVLTF
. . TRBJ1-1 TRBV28 TGTGCCAGCAGTTCCCCGGGACAGAACACTGAAGCTTTCTTT CASSSPGQNTEAFF
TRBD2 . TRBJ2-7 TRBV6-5 TGTGCCAGCAGCCCCTCGGCTAGCGGGGGAGAGCAGTACTTC CASSPSASGGEQYF
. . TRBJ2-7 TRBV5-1 TGCGCCAGCAGCTCACAGGGAGTCAACGAGCAGTACTTC CASSSQGVNEQYF
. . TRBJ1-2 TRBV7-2 TGTGCCAGCACTCTTGTCGGGGAGGGGGTCGACCTATATGGCTACACCTTC CASTLVGEGVDLYGYTF
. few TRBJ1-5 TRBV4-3 TGCGCCAGCAGCCAAGAATACAGGGAACAGCCCCAGCATTTT CASSQEYREQPQHF
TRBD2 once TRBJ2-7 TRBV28 TGTGCCAGCAGTGCCGGGACTAGCGTTGCAGAGCAGTACTTC CASSAGTSVAEQYF
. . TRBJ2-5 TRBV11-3 TGTGCCAGCAGCTTAGAATATTCAGAGACCCAGTACTTC CASSLEYSETQYF
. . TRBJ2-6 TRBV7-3 TGTGCCAGCAGCTTAAACGGGGGCTCTGGGGCCAACGTCCTGACTTTC CASSLNGGSGANVLTF
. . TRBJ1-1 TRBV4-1 TGCGCCAGCAGCCCATCGGCGGCAGCATATACTGAAGCTTTCTTT CASSPSAAAYTEAFF
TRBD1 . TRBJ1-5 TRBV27 TGTGCCAGCAGGACTACAGGGGGCAATCAGCCCCAGCATTTT CASRTTGGNQPQHF
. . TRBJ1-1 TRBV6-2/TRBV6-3 TGTGCCAGCAGTTTAGGGTTACGAGGAGGACCTGTCGCTTTCTTT CASSLGLRGGPVAFF
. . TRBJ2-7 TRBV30 TGTGCCTGGATTGCCGGGACTTCCCTGTCCGAGCAGTACTTC CAWIAGTSLSEQYF
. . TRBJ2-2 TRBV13 TGTGCCAGCAGCGTAAGACAGAGTAACACCGGGGAGCTGTTTTTT CASSVRQSNTGELFF
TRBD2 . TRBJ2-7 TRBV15 TGTGCCACCAGCAGAGATGGGGCGGGAGGGCGAGAGCAGTACTTC CATSRDGAGGREQYF
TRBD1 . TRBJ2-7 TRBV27 TGTGCCAGCAGTTTAAAGACAGGGCACCCCTACGAGCAGTACTTC CASSLKTGHPYEQYF
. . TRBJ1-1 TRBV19 TGTGCCAGTAGCCACGAGGGGGTGGTGGGCACTGAAGCTTTCTTT CASSHEGVVGTEAFF
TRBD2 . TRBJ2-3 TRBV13 TGTGCCAGCAGCCTCAGGCTAGCGGGAGAAATTAAGGTTCGCGATACGCAGTATTTT CASSLRLAGEIKVRDTQYF
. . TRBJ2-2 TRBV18 TGTGCCAGCTCACCCACTAGAGCCGGGGAGCTGTTTTTT CASSPTRAGELFF
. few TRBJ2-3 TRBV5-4 TGTGCCAGCAGCCCGCAACCGAGCGGAGCGGATACGCAGTATTTT CASSPQPSGADTQYF
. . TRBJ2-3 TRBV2 TGTGCCAGCAAGGAGTCAGGGATGGCAGATACGCAGTATTTT CASKESGMADTQYF
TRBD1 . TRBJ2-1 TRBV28 TGTGCCAGCAGTTCGAACTCCGGGACAGGGTACAATGAGCAGTTCTTC CASSSNSGTGYNEQFF
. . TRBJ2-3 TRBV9 TGTGCCAGCAGCGTCGAAATCGGAGGTTCCACAGATACGCAGTATTTT CASSVEIGGSTDTQYF
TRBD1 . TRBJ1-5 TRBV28 TGTGCCAGCACCCTTGACAGGGAGCCCAGGAAGCCCCAGCATTTT CASTLDREPRKPQHF
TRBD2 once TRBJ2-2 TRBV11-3 TGTGCCAGCAGCCGCCAAGCGGGAGGAAGGACCGGGGAGCTGTTTTTT CASSRQAGGRTGELFF
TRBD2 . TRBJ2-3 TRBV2 TGTGCCAGCAGCGGACTAGCGGGTAGCACAGATACGCAGTATTTT CASSGLAGSTDTQYF